This TCR beta chain stems from a study of pediatric ulcerative colitis. In regard to this clone: Its cognate antigen is unknown.

Study-wide findings and caveats: No controls had the two rectal clonotypes shared by ulcerative colitis patients. Compared with controls, ulcerative colitis showed greater blood-rectum clone sharing.

TCRdb's table, derived via immunoSEQ multiplex PCR, lists solely in-frame clones and lacks some. The table includes tens of thousands of clones, approximately 87% detected once. CDR1 is KGHSH, CDR2 LQKENI, per germline. The length of the CDR3 is 15 residues. V was clipped by 3 bases and J by 4 bases, with 12 bases between them. This receptor was identified in a boy aged 5-17 years with severe ulcerative colitis. This rearrangement joins TRBV18 to TRBJ2-2; possible D gene TRBD1, 7 bases. Sample: blood. CDR3 coding DNA: TGTGCCAGCTCACCCCACAGGGGAGGCACCGGGGAGCTGTTTTTT. Translation gives CASSPHRGGTGELFF. Full variable domain (missing parts from reference TRBV18 and TRBJ2-2): NAGVMQNPRHLVRRRGQEARLRCSPMKGHSHVYWYRQLPEEGLKFMVYLQKENIIDESGMPKERFSAEFPKEGPSILRIQQVVRGDSAAYFCASSPHRGGTGELFFGEGSRLTVL.